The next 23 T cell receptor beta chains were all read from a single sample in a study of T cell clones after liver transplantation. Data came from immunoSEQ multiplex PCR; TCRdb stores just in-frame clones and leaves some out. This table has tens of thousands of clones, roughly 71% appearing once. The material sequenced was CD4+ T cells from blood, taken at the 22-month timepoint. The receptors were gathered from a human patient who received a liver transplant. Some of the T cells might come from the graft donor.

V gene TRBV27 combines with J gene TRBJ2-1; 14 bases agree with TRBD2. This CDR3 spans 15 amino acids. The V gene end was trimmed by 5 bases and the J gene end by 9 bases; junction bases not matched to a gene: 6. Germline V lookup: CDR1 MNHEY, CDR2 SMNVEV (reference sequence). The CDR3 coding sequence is TGTGCCAGCAGTCTCCGACTAGCGGGGGGGTTTGAGCAGTTCTTC. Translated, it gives CASSLRLAGGFEQFF.

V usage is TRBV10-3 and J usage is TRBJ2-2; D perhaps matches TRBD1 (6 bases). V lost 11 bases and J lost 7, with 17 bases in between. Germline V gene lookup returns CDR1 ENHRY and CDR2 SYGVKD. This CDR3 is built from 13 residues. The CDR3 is CASRQGLNGELFF. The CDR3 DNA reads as TGTGCCTCCCGTCAGGGGTTGAACGGGGAGCTGTTTTTT.

CDR3 residues: CASSVGIAGGAQETQYF. For the CDR3, the DNA is TGTGCCAGCAGCGTAGGGATAGCGGGGGGGGCGCAAGAGACCCAGTACTTC. The chain is built from TRBV9 and TRBJ2-5, with 11 bases identical to TRBD2. The germline V gene has CDR1 SGDLS and CDR2 YYNGEE. V dropped 0 bases and J dropped 2; count of bases not matched to a gene: 6. This CDR3 spans 17 amino acids.

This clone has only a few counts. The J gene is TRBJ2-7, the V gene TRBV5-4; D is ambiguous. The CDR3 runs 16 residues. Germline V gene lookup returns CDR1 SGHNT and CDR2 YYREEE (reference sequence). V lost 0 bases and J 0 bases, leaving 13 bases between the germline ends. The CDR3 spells CASSLGILGFSYEQYF. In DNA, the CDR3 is TGTGCCAGCAGCTTGGGGATATTGGGGTTCTCCTACGAGCAGTACTTC.

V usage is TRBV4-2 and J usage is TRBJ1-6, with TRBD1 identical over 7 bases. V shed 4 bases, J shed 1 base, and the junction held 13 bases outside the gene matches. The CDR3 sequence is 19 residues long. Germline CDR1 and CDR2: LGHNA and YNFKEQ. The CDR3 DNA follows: TGTGCCAGCAGCCGCTTGCAGGGGGGGGAGGGATCCTATAATTCACCCCTCCACTTT. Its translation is CASSRLQGGEGSYNSPLHF.

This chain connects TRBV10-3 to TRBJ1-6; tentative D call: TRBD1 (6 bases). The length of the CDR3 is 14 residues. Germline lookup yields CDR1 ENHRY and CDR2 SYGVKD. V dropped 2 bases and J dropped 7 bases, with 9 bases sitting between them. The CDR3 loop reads CAISERTENSPLHF. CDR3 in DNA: TGTGCCATCAGTGAGCGGACAGAAAATTCACCCCTCCACTTT.

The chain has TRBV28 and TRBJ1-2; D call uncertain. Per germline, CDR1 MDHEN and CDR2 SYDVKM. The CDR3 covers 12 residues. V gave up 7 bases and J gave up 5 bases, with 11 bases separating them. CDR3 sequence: CASTGSRYGYTF. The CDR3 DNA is TGTGCCAGCACGGGCAGCCGATATGGCTACACCTTC.

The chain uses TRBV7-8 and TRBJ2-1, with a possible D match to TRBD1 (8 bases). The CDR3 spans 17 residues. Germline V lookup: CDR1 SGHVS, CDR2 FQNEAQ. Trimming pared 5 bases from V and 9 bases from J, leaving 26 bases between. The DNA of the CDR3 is TGTGCCAGCAGCCAAACCTATGGACAGGGAGGGACCGGTGAGCAGTTCTTC. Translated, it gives CASSQTYGQGGTGEQFF.

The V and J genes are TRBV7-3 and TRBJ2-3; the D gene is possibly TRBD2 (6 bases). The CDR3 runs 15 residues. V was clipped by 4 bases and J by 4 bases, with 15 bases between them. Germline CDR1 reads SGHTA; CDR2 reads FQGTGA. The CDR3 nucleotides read TGTGCCAGCAGCTCACGGGGGTCGGCGGCAGATACGCAGTATTTT. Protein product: CASSSRGSAADTQYF. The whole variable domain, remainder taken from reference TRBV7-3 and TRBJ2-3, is GAGVSQTPSNKVTEKGKYVELRCDPISGHTALYWYRQSLGQGPEFLIYFQGTGAADDSGLPNDRFFAVRPEGSVSTLKIQRTERGDSAVYLCASSSRGSAADTQYFGPGTRLTVL.

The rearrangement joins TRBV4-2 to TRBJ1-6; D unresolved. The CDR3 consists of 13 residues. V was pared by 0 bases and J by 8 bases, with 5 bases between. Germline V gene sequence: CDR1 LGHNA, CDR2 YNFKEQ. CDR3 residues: CASSQDHDSPLHF. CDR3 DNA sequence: TGTGCCAGCAGCCAAGATCACGATTCACCCCTCCACTTT.

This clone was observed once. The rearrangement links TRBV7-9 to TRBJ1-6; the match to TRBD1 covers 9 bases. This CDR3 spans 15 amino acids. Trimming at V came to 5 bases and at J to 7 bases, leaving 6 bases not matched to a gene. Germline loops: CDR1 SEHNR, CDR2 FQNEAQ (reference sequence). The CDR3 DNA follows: TGTGCCAGCAGCGCTAACAGGGGGCGGAATTCACCCCTCCACTTT. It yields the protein CASSANRGRNSPLHF.

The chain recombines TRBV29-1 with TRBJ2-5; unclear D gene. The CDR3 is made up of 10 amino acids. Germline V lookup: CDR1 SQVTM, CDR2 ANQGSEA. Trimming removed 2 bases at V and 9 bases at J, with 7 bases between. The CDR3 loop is CSVEWAPQYF. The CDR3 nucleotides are TGCAGCGTTGAATGGGCACCCCAGTACTTC.

The CDR3 here is CASSHGPPAYEQYF. CDR3 DNA: TGTGCCAGCAGCCATGGGCCGCCGGCCTACGAGCAGTACTTC. V usage is TRBV7-2 and J usage is TRBJ2-7, with no clear D. Germline-derived CDR1 and CDR2 are SGHTA and FQGNSA. Trimming took 5 bases from V and 2 from J, leaving 13 bases between them. The CDR3 extends over 14 amino acids.

The CDR3 region is CASSPSPGGSQETQYF. DNA of the CDR3: TGTGCCAGCAGCCCGAGCCCGGGCGGCTCACAAGAGACCCAGTACTTC. The chain combines TRBV7-3 with TRBJ2-5; no definite D call. The CDR3 sequence is 16 residues long. The germline V gene encodes CDR1 SGHTA and CDR2 FQGTGA. V was clipped by 5 bases and J by 2 bases, with 18 bases between them.

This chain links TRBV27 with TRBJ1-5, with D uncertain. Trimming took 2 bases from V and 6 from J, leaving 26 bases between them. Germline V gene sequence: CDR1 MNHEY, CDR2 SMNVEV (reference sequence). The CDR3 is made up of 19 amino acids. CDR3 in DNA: TGTGCCAGCAGTTTACGCTACCCCGCCCGGGCGGAGATTGGTCAGCCCCAGCATTTT. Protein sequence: CASSLRYPARAEIGQPQHF.

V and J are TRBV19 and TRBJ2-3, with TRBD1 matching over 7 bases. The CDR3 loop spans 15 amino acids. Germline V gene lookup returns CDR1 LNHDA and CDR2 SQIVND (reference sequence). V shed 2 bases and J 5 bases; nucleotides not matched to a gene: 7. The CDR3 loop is CASSIPKGARDTQYF. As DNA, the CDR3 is TGTGCCAGTAGTATACCGAAGGGGGCGCGAGATACGCAGTATTTT.

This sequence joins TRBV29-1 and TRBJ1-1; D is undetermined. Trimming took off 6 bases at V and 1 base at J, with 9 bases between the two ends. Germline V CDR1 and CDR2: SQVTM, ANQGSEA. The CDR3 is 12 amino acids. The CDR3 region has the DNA TGCAGCGTAGTCCAGAGGAACACTGAAGCTTTCTTT. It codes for CSVVQRNTEAFF. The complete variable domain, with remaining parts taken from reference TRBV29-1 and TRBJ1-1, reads SAVISQKPSRDICQRGTSLTIQCQVDSQVTMMFWYRQQPGQSLTLIATANQGSEATYESGFVIDKFPISRPNLTFSTLTVSNMSPEDSSIYLCSVVQRNTEAFFGQGTRLTVV.

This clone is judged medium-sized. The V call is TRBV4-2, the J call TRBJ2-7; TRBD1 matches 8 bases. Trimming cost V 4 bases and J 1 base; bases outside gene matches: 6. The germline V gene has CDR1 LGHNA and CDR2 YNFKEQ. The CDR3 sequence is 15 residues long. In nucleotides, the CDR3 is TGTGCCAGCAGCCCCTCCCGGGACAGGTCCTACGAGCAGTACTTC. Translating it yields CASSPSRDRSYEQYF.

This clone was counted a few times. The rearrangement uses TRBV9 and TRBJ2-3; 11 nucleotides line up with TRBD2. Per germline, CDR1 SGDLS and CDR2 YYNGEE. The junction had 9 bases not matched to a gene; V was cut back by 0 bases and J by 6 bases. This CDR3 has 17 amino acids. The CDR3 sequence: CASSVELAGASMDTQYF. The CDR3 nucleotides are TGTGCCAGCAGCGTAGAACTAGCGGGGGCCTCCATGGATACGCAGTATTTT.

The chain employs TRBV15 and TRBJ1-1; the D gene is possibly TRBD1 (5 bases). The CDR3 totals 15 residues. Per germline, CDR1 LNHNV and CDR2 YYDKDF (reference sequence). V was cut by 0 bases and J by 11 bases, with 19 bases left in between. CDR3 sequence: CATSRDLGQGGVAFF. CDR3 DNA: TGTGCCACCAGCAGAGATCTAGGGCAGGGAGGGGTGGCTTTCTTT.

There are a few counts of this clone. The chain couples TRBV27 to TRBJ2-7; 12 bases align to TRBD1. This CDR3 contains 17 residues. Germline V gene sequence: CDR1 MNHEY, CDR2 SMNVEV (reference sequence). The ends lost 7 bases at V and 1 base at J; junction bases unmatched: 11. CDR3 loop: CASIISPGQGASYEQYF. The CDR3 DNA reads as TGTGCCAGCATCATATCCCCGGGACAGGGGGCTTCCTACGAGCAGTACTTC.

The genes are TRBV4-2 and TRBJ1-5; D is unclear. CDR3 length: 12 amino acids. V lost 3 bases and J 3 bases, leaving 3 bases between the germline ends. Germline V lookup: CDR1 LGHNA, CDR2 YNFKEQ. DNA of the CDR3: TGTGCCAGCAGCCAGGACAATCAGCCCCAGCATTTT. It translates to CASSQDNQPQHF.

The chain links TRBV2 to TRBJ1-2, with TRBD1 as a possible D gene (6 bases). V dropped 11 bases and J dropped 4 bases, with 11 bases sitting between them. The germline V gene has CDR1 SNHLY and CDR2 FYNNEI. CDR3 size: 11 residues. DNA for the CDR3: TGTGCCGGTTGGGGGGCCTATGGCTACACCTTC. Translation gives CAGWGAYGYTF.